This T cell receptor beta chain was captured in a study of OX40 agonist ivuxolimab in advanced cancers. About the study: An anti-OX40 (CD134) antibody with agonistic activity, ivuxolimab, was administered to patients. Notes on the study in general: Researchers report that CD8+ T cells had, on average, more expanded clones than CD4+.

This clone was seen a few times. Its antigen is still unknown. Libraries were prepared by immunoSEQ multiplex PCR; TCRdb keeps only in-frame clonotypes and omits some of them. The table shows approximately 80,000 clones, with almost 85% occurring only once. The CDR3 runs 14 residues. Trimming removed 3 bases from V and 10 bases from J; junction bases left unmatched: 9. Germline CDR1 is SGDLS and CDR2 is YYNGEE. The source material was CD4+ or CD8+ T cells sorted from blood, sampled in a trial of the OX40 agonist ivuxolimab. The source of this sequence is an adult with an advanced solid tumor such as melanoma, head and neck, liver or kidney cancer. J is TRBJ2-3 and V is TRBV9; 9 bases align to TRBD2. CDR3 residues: CASSERLAAGSQYF. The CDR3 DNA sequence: TGTGCCAGCAGCGAGAGACTAGCGGCAGGATCGCAGTATTTT.